This TCR beta chain appears in the sequencing data of a study of T cell clusters in autoimmune cytopenias. Study outcomes and limitations: Clustering suggested that physiological T cell clusters were missing in primary autoimmune cytopenia patients.

TRB was amplified from roughly 250 ng of peripheral blood genomic DNA per sample. As to this clonotype: Its antigen is still unknown.

Multiplex touch-down PCR amplified TRB using TRB-A and TRB-B pools in one tube. Reanalyzing the multiplex PCR reads, TCRdb keeps one entry per CDR3 protein, without DNA. This specimen shows about 7,400 distinct CDR3 sequences; the ten leading clones hold approximately 22%. Separately, the same data were catalogued under a study of T cell repertoires in aging, cancer and after chemotherapy. That work states: Untreated cancer patients had significantly lower blood TCR diversity than age-matched healthy donors. Rebound thymic output was suggested by rising median generation probability during chemotherapy in each cancer cohort.

The TCR was taken from a human donor in good health. Source material: peripheral blood.

The CDR3 is CASSFVTRRGTDTQYF. The V call is TRBV27, the J call TRBJ2-3; TCRdb picks TRBD2, but there is no DNA to check that call. The CDR3 is made up of 16 amino acids. Germline V gene sequence: CDR1 MNHEY, CDR2 SMNVEV (reference sequence).